These 21 T cell receptor beta chains originate from one sample sequenced in a study of CD8 T cells in Susac syndrome (dated by TCRdb to the late 2010s). The receptor library was made with the immunoSEQ multiplex PCR assay. RNA was extracted with the RNeasy kit and 0.5 to 1 ug was reverse transcribed using random hexamers. TCRdb passed the public sequencing reads through fastp at Q25 and MiXCR, retaining productive beta sequences. Under each unique CDR3 protein, matching rows form one entry showing the most common genes and DNA. This sample comprises some 200,000 distinct CDR3 sequences, just under 95% of them detected only once. The ten largest clones add up to about 0.15% of the sample. What was sequenced was CD8+ T cells from PBMCs. The receptor set was obtained from a human donor with Susac syndrome.

This clonotype showed up just once. The chain uses TRBV29-1 and TRBJ2-5; no firm D call. The CDR3 covers 11 residues. Trimming removed 1 base from V and 5 bases from J, with 5 bases in between. Germline-derived CDR1 and CDR2 are SQVTM and ANQGSEA. This CDR3 reads CSVEGMETQYF. Written as DNA, the CDR3 is TGCAGCGTTGAAGGGATGGAGACCCAGTACTTC.

The chain employs TRBV27 and TRBJ2-7; TRBD1 matches at 7 bases. Germline V CDR1 and CDR2: MNHEY, SMNVEV (reference sequence). CDR3 size: 14 residues. J lost 2 bases, V lost 3 bases, and 4 bases had no gene match. CDR3 in amino acids: CASSFSGTAYEQYF. For the CDR3, the DNA is TGTGCCAGCAGTTTTTCCGGGACAGCCTACGAGCAGTACTTC.

This clonotype was picked up one time. The chain is built from TRBV4-2 and TRBJ2-3; 8 bases map to TRBD1. Germline CDR1 and CDR2: LGHNA and YNFKEQ. Trimming cost V 1 base and J 5 bases; bases outside gene matches: 11. The CDR3 is made up of 17 amino acids. CDR3 in DNA: TGTGCCAGCAGCCAAGTGTTCCAGGGGGCGGGCATAGATACGCAGTATTTT. Encoded protein: CASSQVFQGAGIDTQYF.

In this sample, this clonotype turned up once. The chain joins TRBV11-2 to TRBJ1-2; 7 bases agree with TRBD1. This CDR3 has 17 residues. The germline CDR1 and CDR2 sequences are SGHAT and FQNNGV. The V gene end was trimmed by 5 bases and the J gene end by 3 bases; junction bases not matched to a gene: 15. The CDR3 nucleotides read TGTGCCAGCAGCCCAGGGAGGGGGCGTAATCCTGACTATGGCTACACCTTC. Translated: CASSPGRGRNPDYGYTF. Drawing the rest from reference TRBV11-2 and TRBJ1-2, the complete variable domain is EAGVAQSPRYKIIEKRQSVAFWCNPISGHATLYWYQQILGQGPKLLIQFQNNGVVDDSQLPKDRFSAERLKGVDSTLKIQPAKLEDSAVYLCASSPGRGRNPDYGYTFGSGTRLTVV.

The genes are TRBV5-1 and TRBJ2-1; D is perhaps TRBD2 (6 bases). Germline loops: CDR1 SGHRS, CDR2 YFSETQ. This CDR3 has 13 residues. The ends were cut back, 7 bases at V and 6 bases at J, with 14 bases in the middle. The CDR3, as DNA: TGCGCCAGCCACCTCGGGGGAATCAATGAGCAGTTCTTC. This encodes CASHLGGINEQFF.

The chain employs TRBV5-4 and TRBJ2-5, with D possibly matching TRBD1 (5 bases). Trimming took off 3 bases at V and 5 bases at J, with 17 bases between the two ends. The CDR3 is made up of 15 amino acids. Per the germline V gene, CDR1 is SGHNT and CDR2 is YYREEE (reference sequence). This CDR3 is CASSSSGFSPETQYF. CDR3 in DNA: TGTGCCAGCAGCTCCTCAGGGTTTTCTCCGGAGACCCAGTACTTC.

This clonotype was seen just once. J is TRBJ2-6 and V is TRBV7-3, with D possibly matching TRBD2 (5 bases). Germline-derived CDR1 and CDR2 are SGHTA and FQGTGA. The V and J ends lost 5 bases and 3 bases respectively, with 14 bases between them. The CDR3 totals 16 residues. The CDR3 spells CASSGSPAGGANVLTF. Written as DNA, the CDR3 is TGTGCCAGCAGCGGGTCCCCGGCGGGTGGGGCCAACGTCCTGACTTTC.

This chain uses TRBV19 with TRBJ1-1; no firm D call. The CDR3 is made up of 13 amino acids. The V gene's germline CDR1 is LNHDA and CDR2 SQIVND (reference sequence). Trimming left V 6 bases short and J 0 bases short, with 8 bases between. The CDR3 protein is CASRLRMNTEAFF. CDR3 sequence (DNA): TGTGCCAGTAGACTTAGAATGAACACTGAAGCTTTCTTT.

V and J are TRBV10-3 and TRBJ2-1, with 13 positions matching TRBD2. Germline CDR1 reads ENHRY; CDR2 reads SYGVKD. CDR3 length: 15 amino acids. J was trimmed by 6 bases and V by 3 bases; bases with no gene match: 2. CDR3 bases: TGTGCCATCAGTGAAAGGACTAGCGGGGGCAATGAGCAGTTCTTC. Amino acids: CAISERTSGGNEQFF.

The V call is TRBV20-1, the J call TRBJ2-5; D might be TRBD1 or TRBD2, each matching 6 bases. Trimming took 0 bases from V and 4 from J, leaving 12 bases between them. Germline V lookup: CDR1 DFQATT, CDR2 SNEGSKA (reference sequence). The CDR3 is 14 amino acids. The CDR3 DNA is TGCAGTGCTAGAGACCGAGGAGGGGGAGAGACCCAGTACTTC. The encoded protein is CSARDRGGGETQYF.

The chain links TRBV28 to TRBJ2-3; TRBD2 aligns across 11 bases. Trimming took 6 bases from V and 6 from J; bases not matched to a gene: 2. This CDR3 is 13 amino acids long. Germline V gene lookup returns CDR1 MDHEN and CDR2 SYDVKM. The CDR3: CASRGTSGDTQYF. CDR3 coding DNA: TGTGCCAGCAGGGGGACTAGCGGTGATACGCAGTATTTT.

The chain is built from TRBV29-1 and TRBJ2-2, with D possibly matching TRBD1 (5 bases). This CDR3 region has 14 residues. Germline values: CDR1 SQVTM, CDR2 ANQGSEA. Between the trimmed V and J ends, which lost 4 bases and 6 bases, there was a span of 15 bases. This chain's CDR3 is CSVAPGISSGELFF. The CDR3 bases are TGCAGCGTTGCACCAGGGATCTCGTCCGGGGAGCTGTTTTTT.

V is TRBV3-1 and J is TRBJ2-3; D unresolved. V was trimmed by 1 base and J by 0 bases, leaving 11 bases between them. Germline CDR1 is LGHDT and CDR2 is YNNKEL (reference sequence). The CDR3 spans 16 residues. The CDR3 region is CASSQGPGPSTDTQYF. In nucleotides, the CDR3 is TGTGCCAGCAGCCAAGGTCCGGGCCCTAGCACAGATACGCAGTATTTT.

This clonotype was seen a single time. The gene calls are TRBV6-5 and TRBJ1-1; possibly TRBD1 for D (6 bases). Germline V gene lookup returns CDR1 MNHEY and CDR2 SVGAGI. V was shortened by 0 bases and J by 1 base, with 12 bases between the two germline ends. The CDR3 consists of 16 residues. CDR3 sequence: CASSYSTLTGNTEAFF. The DNA for the CDR3 is TGTGCCAGCAGTTACTCGACGCTGACAGGGAACACTGAAGCTTTCTTT.

The chain couples TRBV6-5 to TRBJ2-7; D not resolved. CDR1 and CDR2 from the germline V gene are MNHEY and SVGAGI. The V and J ends lost 2 bases and 2 bases respectively, with 10 bases between them. The CDR3 has 14 residues. This chain's CDR3 is CASSYETSPYEQYF. The CDR3 DNA reads as TGTGCCAGCAGTTACGAGACTTCTCCCTACGAGCAGTACTTC.

V gene TRBV29-1 combines with J gene TRBJ2-7; D not certain. Germline CDR1 reads SQVTM; CDR2 reads ANQGSEA. The V end was cut by 6 bases, the J end by 0 bases, with 6 bases between. The CDR3 has 11 amino acids. Here the CDR3 reads CSVESSYEQYF. The CDR3 DNA sequence: TGCAGCGTAGAGAGCTCCTACGAGCAGTACTTC.

CDR3 protein: CATSSPSGGELFF. CDR3 sequence (DNA): TGTGCCACCAGCAGTCCTAGCGGGGGGGAGCTGTTTTTT. V gene TRBV15 combines with J gene TRBJ2-2; 8 bases agree with TRBD2. V dropped 3 bases and J dropped 8; count of bases not matched to a gene: 2. The CDR3 length is 13 residues. Germline CDR1 is LNHNV and CDR2 is YYDKDF (reference sequence).

The J gene is TRBJ2-1, the V gene TRBV7-9; no reliable D call. The CDR3 is 17 amino acids. CDR1 is SEHNR and CDR2 is FQNEAQ in the germline V gene (reference sequence). The ends were cut back, 1 base at V and 0 bases at J, with 13 bases in the middle. This chain's CDR3 is CASSLDGLAASYNEQFF. In DNA, the CDR3 is TGTGCCAGCAGCTTAGATGGCTTGGCGGCCTCCTACAATGAGCAGTTCTTC.

Only one count was recorded for this clonotype. This chain's CDR3 is CSARRGRAKNIQYF. DNA of the CDR3: TGCAGTGCTAGACGGGGGCGAGCCAAAAACATTCAGTACTTC. The chain couples TRBV20-1 to TRBJ2-4; D might be TRBD1 or TRBD2, each matching 6 bases. The CDR3 length is 14 residues. The germline V gene encodes CDR1 DFQATT and CDR2 SNEGSKA (reference sequence). With 2 bases removed from V and 0 bases from J, the gap between germline ends came to 8 bases.

The J gene is TRBJ1-1, the V gene TRBV9; D possibly corresponds to TRBD1 (5 bases). The CDR3 is 14 amino acids. Looked up from germline, CDR1 is SGDLS and CDR2 is YYNGEE. Trimming shortened V by 4 bases and J by 1 base, and 11 bases separated the two germline ends. CDR3 nucleotides: TGTGCCAGCAGCCCCGGGACTTCGAACACTGAAGCTTTCTTT. This encodes CASSPGTSNTEAFF.

This chain joins TRBV9 and TRBJ2-7; 8 positions agree with TRBD2. The J segment lost 7 bases and the V segment lost 0 bases, leaving 6 bases of the junction unmatched. CDR3 length equals 14 residues. The germline V gene encodes CDR1 SGDLS and CDR2 YYNGEE. CDR3 residues: CASSVGTSSGEQYF. In DNA form, the CDR3 reads TGTGCCAGCAGCGTAGGGACTAGCTCCGGTGAGCAGTACTTC.